A single sample is the source of the 27 T cell receptor beta chains below, sequenced in a study of cytomegalovirus exposure and HLA in healthy donors. Primers included in the PCR were 60 Vbeta and 13 Jbeta primers. Generated by immunoSEQ multiplex PCR, the TCRdb table keeps only in-frame clones and is missing some. Here the sample spans roughly 120,000 clones, approximately 80% being singletons. The sequencing input was PBMCs. Receptor source: a man younger than 35 in good health and CMV-seronegative.

V gene TRBV11-3 combines with J gene TRBJ2-5; 8 nucleotides line up with TRBD2. Germline V gives CDR1 SGHNT, CDR2 YENEEA. J was trimmed by 4 bases and V by 5 bases; bases with no gene match: 9. The CDR3 runs 15 residues. DNA of the CDR3: TGTGCCAGCAGCCCCGGGACTAGTGATTTAGAGACCCAGTACTTC. This codes for CASSPGTSDLETQYF. The whole variable domain, remainder taken from reference TRBV11-3 and TRBJ2-5, is EAGVVQSPRYKIIEKKQPVAFWCNPISGHNTLYWYLQNLGQGPELLIRYENEEAVDDSQLPKDRFSAERLKGVDSTLKIQPAELGDSAVYLCASSPGTSDLETQYFGPGTRLLVL.

The genes are TRBV5-1 and TRBJ2-2, with a weak D call TRBD2 (5 bases). Trimming shortened V by 0 bases and J by 6 bases, and 6 bases separated the two germline ends. Germline V gives CDR1 SGHRS, CDR2 YFSETQ. This CDR3 has 13 residues. The CDR3 DNA reads as TGCGCCAGCAGCTTGGTGGGAGCCGGGGAGCTGTTTTTT. Its protein is CASSLVGAGELFF.

The chain carries TRBV9 and TRBJ2-5; 9 bases map to TRBD2. Germline V CDR1 and CDR2: SGDLS, YYNGEE. V lost 3 bases, J lost 3 bases, and 15 bases stayed unmatched. The CDR3 sequence is 18 residues long. This chain's CDR3 is CASSALNGASGVKETQYF. In DNA form, the CDR3 reads TGTGCCAGCAGCGCCCTCAACGGGGCTAGCGGGGTGAAAGAGACCCAGTACTTC.

The DNA for the CDR3 is TGTGCCAGTAGTATCTCCCAGGACAATAATTCACCCCTCCACTTT. Its protein is CASSISQDNNSPLHF. This rearrangement joins TRBV19 to TRBJ1-6, with D possibly TRBD1 on 5 matching bases. The germline V gene has CDR1 LNHDA and CDR2 SQIVND (reference sequence). This CDR3 is built from 15 residues. The germline V and J ends were trimmed by 3 bases and 5 bases, with 11 bases remaining between them.

The rearrangement joins TRBV19 to TRBJ2-1; 10 bases line up with TRBD2. The CDR3 runs 18 residues. V lost 3 bases to trimming and J lost 7 bases; unmatched junction nucleotides: 15. Germline CDR1 and CDR2: LNHDA and SQIVND (reference sequence). CDR3 sequence (DNA): TGTGCCAGTAGTATTCCGGGCCTAGCGGGAGTCGTTAGGAATGAGCAGTTCTTC. Protein: CASSIPGLAGVVRNEQFF.

The V gene is TRBV5-1, the J gene TRBJ2-7; 15 positions agree with TRBD2. CDR3 size: 16 residues. The ends lost 0 bases at V and 6 bases at J; junction bases unmatched: 4. CDR1 is SGHRS and CDR2 is YFSETQ in the germline V gene. The CDR3, as DNA: TGCGCCAGCAGCTTGGGTCCGGGACTAGCGGGAGGCGAGCAGTACTTC. Translation gives CASSLGPGLAGGEQYF.

The chain combines TRBV7-6 with TRBJ1-4; D is unclear. Between the trimmed V and J ends, which lost 5 bases and 3 bases, there was a span of 16 bases. Germline V lookup: CDR1 SGHVS, CDR2 FNYEAQ. The CDR3 runs 16 residues. DNA of the CDR3: TGTGCCAGCAGCCGAGGGCTGGGGTCACCTAATGAAAAACTGTTTTTT. Translation gives CASSRGLGSPNEKLFF.

The CDR3 spells CASRRGGPNEKLFF. The DNA of the CDR3 is TGTGCCAGCCGGAGAGGGGGCCCTAATGAAAAACTGTTTTTT. The gene calls are TRBV27 and TRBJ1-4, with 7 bases matching TRBD1. The trim removed 8 bases at V and 3 bases at J, leaving 6 bases unmatched. This CDR3 has 14 residues. The germline V gene encodes CDR1 MNHEY and CDR2 SMNVEV (reference sequence).

As DNA, the CDR3 is TGTGCCAGTAGGTCGTCGACAGGTCGGGGCAATGAGCAGTTCTTC. It is translated as CASRSSTGRGNEQFF. The chain couples TRBV19 to TRBJ2-1, with D perhaps matching TRBD1 (6 bases). Looked up from germline, CDR1 is LNHDA and CDR2 is SQIVND (reference sequence). This CDR3 has 15 residues. The V end was cut by 6 bases, the J end by 6 bases, with 18 bases between.

This clone was seen only once. The CDR3 DNA is TGTGCCAGCGGTTTAGCGGGAGGGACAGATACGCAGTATTTT. It yields the protein CASGLAGGTDTQYF. The chain joins TRBV6-5 to TRBJ2-3; 11 bases are shared with TRBD2. Germline assignment: CDR1 MNHEY and CDR2 SVGAGI. V lost 8 bases to trimming and J lost 3 bases; unmatched junction nucleotides: 4. This CDR3 is built from 14 residues.

For the CDR3, the DNA is TGCGCCAGCAGCCTCGGGGGGGTAGCGGCCTCCTACGAGCAGTACTTC. This gives the protein CASSLGGVAASYEQYF. The V and J genes are TRBV5-1 and TRBJ2-7; 8 nucleotides agree with TRBD2. Germline V gene data show CDR1 as SGHRS and CDR2 as YFSETQ. The CDR3 sequence is 16 residues long. V dropped 4 bases and J dropped 0; count of bases not matched to a gene: 9.

J is TRBJ2-1 and V is TRBV7-9; TRBD2 matches at 13 bases. The CDR3 spans 15 residues. V dropped 5 bases and J dropped 9; count of bases not matched to a gene: 7. In germline, CDR1 is SEHNR, CDR2 FQNEAQ (reference sequence). CDR3 sequence: CASSPTGLAGAEQFF. CDR3 nucleotides: TGTGCCAGCAGCCCGACTGGACTAGCGGGAGCTGAGCAGTTCTTC.

This chain joins TRBV29-1 and TRBJ1-2, with D unclear. Germline CDR1 reads SQVTM; CDR2 reads ANQGSEA. The CDR3 runs 16 residues. V lost 6 bases and J lost 1, with 21 bases in between. In DNA, the CDR3 is TGCAGCGTGTCGGCTCAGCGCTTCGAGGGTAACTATGGCTACACCTTC. Translating gives CSVSAQRFEGNYGYTF.

This clone was found a few times. The chain is built from TRBV27 and TRBJ1-5; D is undetermined. CDR3 length: 14 residues. From germline, CDR1 is MNHEY and CDR2 SMNVEV (reference sequence). Trimming removed 5 bases from V and 3 bases from J, with 11 bases in between. Written as DNA, the CDR3 is TGTGCCAGCAGTCCCTCCGGGATCAATCAGCCCCAGCATTTT. Residues: CASSPSGINQPQHF.

The gene calls are TRBV6-6 and TRBJ2-3, with TRBD2 matching 9 bases. V gave up 6 bases and J gave up 2 bases; unmatched junction bases: 6. This CDR3 has 15 amino acids. Germline V CDR1 and CDR2: MNHNY, SVGAGI (reference sequence). CDR3 region: CASRNTGLATDTQYF. The CDR3 DNA reads TGTGCCAGCAGAAACACGGGACTAGCCACAGATACGCAGTATTTT.

V gene TRBV7-3 combines with J gene TRBJ2-3; a weak D match, TRBD2 (6 bases). Germline CDR1 and CDR2: SGHTA and FQGTGA. Trimming removed 0 bases at V and 1 base at J, with 11 bases between. The CDR3 extends over 16 amino acids. The CDR3 spells CASSLTSGMGTDTQYF. CDR3 in DNA: TGTGCCAGCAGCTTAACTAGCGGTATGGGCACAGATACGCAGTATTTT.

The rearrangement links TRBV28 to TRBJ2-1, with 12 nucleotides matching TRBD1. CDR3 size: 15 residues. CDR1 MDHEN and CDR2 SYDVKM come from the germline V gene. Trimming removed 7 bases from V and 7 bases from J; junction bases left unmatched: 8. For the CDR3, the DNA is TGTGCCAGCACCTCAGGGACAGGGGGCTTAAATGAGCAGTTCTTC. Translation gives CASTSGTGGLNEQFF.

V is TRBV11-3 and J is TRBJ2-5, with 9 bases aligning to TRBD2. Germline V gives CDR1 SGHNT, CDR2 YENEEA. This CDR3 contains 16 residues. After removal of 1 base from V and 5 bases from J, the junction contained 8 bases not matched to a gene. CDR3 region: CASSLGVAGDLETQYF. The CDR3 region has the DNA TGTGCCAGCAGCTTAGGGGTAGCGGGAGATTTGGAGACCCAGTACTTC.

V and J are TRBV6-5 and TRBJ2-3, with TRBD1 as a possible D gene (5 bases). Germline assignment: CDR1 MNHEY and CDR2 SVGAGI. Trimming removed 6 bases at V and 2 bases at J, with 9 bases between. The CDR3 extends over 13 amino acids. The CDR3, as DNA: TGTGCCAGCAGACTGACAGACACAGATACGCAGTATTTT. This codes for CASRLTDTDTQYF.

In the case of this clone: This CDR3 is also generated by other DNA sequences in the sample. J is TRBJ2-3 and V is TRBV5-1, with 14 bases matching TRBD2. This CDR3 is built from 16 residues. Germline loops: CDR1 SGHRS, CDR2 YFSETQ. Unmatched junction bases numbered 7, after V lost 4 bases and J lost 6 bases. The DNA for the CDR3 is TGCGCCAGCAGCCCGGGACTAGCGGGAGTCGGGGATACGCAGTATTTT. This gives the protein CASSPGLAGVGDTQYF.

The chain is built from TRBV19 and TRBJ2-1; TRBD2 matches 8 bases. The V and J ends lost 1 base and 4 bases, in that order; junction bases with no gene match: 18. The CDR3 loop spans 20 amino acids. Germline V gene sequence: CDR1 LNHDA, CDR2 SQIVND (reference sequence). Here the CDR3 DNA reads TGTGCCAGTAGTATAGTCCGGAGGAAGGCTGGCGGGAGGACATACAATGAGCAGTTCTTC. Translating gives CASSIVRRKAGGRTYNEQFF.

This clone has a handful of counts. The CDR3 reads CASSASGTGAYEQYF. CDR3 nucleotide sequence: TGTGCCAGCAGCGCCTCCGGGACAGGAGCCTACGAGCAGTACTTC. V gene TRBV9 combines with J gene TRBJ2-7, with TRBD1 identical over 8 bases. This CDR3 is built from 15 residues. Germline values: CDR1 SGDLS, CDR2 YYNGEE. J gave up 2 bases and V 3 bases, and 7 bases lay outside the gene matches.

This chain links TRBV6-5 with TRBJ1-4, with 9 bases that match TRBD1. CDR3 length: 15 amino acids. CDR1 and CDR2 from the germline V gene are MNHEY and SVGAGI. The V segment lost 6 bases and the J segment 0 bases; nucleotides outside the gene matches: 2. The CDR3 DNA reads as TGTGCCAGCAGCCGACAGGGGGCAACTAATGAAAAACTGTTTTTT. Translation: CASSRQGATNEKLFF.

CDR3 in DNA: TGTGCCAGCATCCACCGGACTAGTTTGGCCCCTGAGACCCAGTACTTC. Amino acids: CASIHRTSLAPETQYF. This sequence joins TRBV11-2 and TRBJ2-5; 7 bases are a match to TRBD2. The CDR3 contains 16 residues. V shed 7 bases and J 5 bases; nucleotides not matched to a gene: 16. Germline V CDR1 and CDR2: SGHAT, FQNNGV.

CDR3 coding DNA: TGTGCCTGGAGTGTACAGTTAAGGATCTCGGGAAACACCATATATTTT. It is translated as CAWSVQLRISGNTIYF. The chain has TRBV30 and TRBJ1-3; the D is unclear. The CDR3 is 16 amino acids. Trimming pared 0 bases from V and 4 bases from J, leaving 16 bases between. Germline V lookup: CDR1 GTSNPN, CDR2 SVGIG (reference sequence).

This clone was observed once. The J gene is TRBJ2-4, the V gene TRBV5-1, with 7 bases lining up with TRBD1. Per germline, CDR1 SGHRS and CDR2 YFSETQ. Unmatched junction bases numbered 11, after V lost 4 bases and J lost 7 bases. This CDR3 region has 15 residues. In DNA, the CDR3 is TGCGCCAGCAGCCGGCCAGACAGGGAATCGAACATTCAGTACTTC. Protein product: CASSRPDRESNIQYF.

The V and J genes are TRBV5-4 and TRBJ1-1; TRBD1 might be the D (6 bases). Germline values: CDR1 SGHNT, CDR2 YYREEE (reference sequence). This CDR3 contains 14 residues. The V end lost 5 bases, the J end lost 0 bases, and 11 bases lay between the germline ends. The CDR3 region is CASRPDRMNTEAFF. The CDR3 DNA reads TGTGCCAGCAGGCCAGACAGGATGAACACTGAAGCTTTCTTT.